What follows is one TCR beta chain and its context. There is no known antigen for this receptor. The input lacks base qualities; no much larger clone sits a single base away. Ophthalmopathy patients had moderately to severely active disease, with a Clinical Activity Score of 3 or more, a NOSPECS grade of 4 or more, and a disease duration of less than 3 months. Patients with uncontrolled infections, other autoimmune diseases, pregnancy or lactation were excluded. Diagnoses were established on the basis of clinical symptoms, serum thyroxine and TRAb, thyroid ultrasound, and orbital computed tomography. PBMCs were separated from under 12 ml of fresh peripheral blood using Ficoll-Paque density gradient centrifugation. Total RNA was extracted with Trizol reagent, and quality was checked on an Agilent 2100 Bioanalyzer. These data originate in a study of T cells in Graves' hyperthyroidism and ophthalmopathy (dated by TCRdb to between 2017 and 2020). The study in broad terms: Peripheral blood samples were taken at initial diagnosis, before any treatment was given. TCR V-J signatures able to tell the groups apart were searched for in a discovery cohort of 95 or so patients, of whom approximately 40 had Graves' ophthalmopathy and about 60 had stable Graves' hyperthyroidism. Prospective prediction of ophthalmopathy was tested in an independent validation cohort consisting of about 19 hyperthyroidism patients and around 17 patients who later progressed to ophthalmopathy. The roughly 100 discovery patients were divided at random into training and test sets in a 7:3 ratio. Thyroid tissue and blood T-cell repertoires from about six Graves' hyperthyroidism patients were also compared in the study. Following sampling, methimazole starting at 30 mg daily was given to hyperthyroidism patients, and high-dose intravenous methylprednisolone was given to ophthalmopathy patients. TCR Vbeta CDR3 sequencing of roughly 140 peripheral blood samples (43 ophthalmopathy, roughly 74 hyperthyroidism and approximately 17 progressor patients) is reported in the paper.

Amplification of TCR beta CDR3 regions was carried out from RNA transcripts. For the first round of RT-PCR on the TCR CDR3, the HTBI primer set was used together with the Qiagen OneStep RT-PCR kit. A second multiplex PCR round built the libraries, followed by size selection and purification. Libraries were sequenced paired-end with 100 bp reads on an Illumina HiSeq2000. The authors' analysis ran thus. SOAPnuke was used to process the raw data, with reads discarded if the reads contained adapters or uncalled bases, had a mean Phred below 15, or lacked an exact constant-primer or identifier match. High-quality paired reads were merged with COPE v1.2.5, and unique nucleotide sequences were defined as clonotypes. Clonotypes were aligned to IMGT TRBV, TRBD and TRBJ reference segments using MiTCR v1.1. The analysis was restricted to V-J combinations with a frequency above 0.0001, which together covered 99% to 99.2% of the repertoires. The TCS score was defined as the ratio of F50 (clonal expansion) to E x V (chaos), calculated using BLOSUM62-based TCRdist between CDR3 peptides within each V-J. Welch's t-statistics and random forest reduced around 510 V-J features to 10 to 15, which were used in a naive Bayes classifier (R e1071). TCRdb cleaned the public reads at Q25 with fastp, built clones with MiXCR and kept in-frame beta chains. Under each unique CDR3 protein, matching rows form one entry showing the most common genes and DNA. These V and J calls derive from TCRdb rather than the authors' analysis. In all, the sample holds fewer than 700,000 distinct CDR3 sequences, and 15% to 20% of those were seen once. 15% to 20% of the sample goes to the ten largest clones.

CDR1 and CDR2 are drawn from the germline V gene: SGHTA, FQGNSA. Taken from cysteine to phenylalanine, the CDR3 has 15 residues. Only CDR3 DNA remains: 45 bases, in frame from the first base. The germline V end is reduced by 3 bases and the J end by 4 bases; junction bases left unmatched: 8. Broad study findings and their caveats: A 13 V-J signature model separated ophthalmopathy from stable hyperthyroidism, with around 88% sensitivity and 81% to 83% specificity in cross-validation and 80%/75% in testing. In validation, the model predicted progression to ophthalmopathy a median of roughly 6.5 months before onset, with roughly 70% sensitivity and nearly 75% specificity. No statistical method was used to fix the sample size in advance, and group allocation was not hidden from the investigators. Most expanded thyroid clonotypes (frequency above 0.001) were also detected in blood, suggesting blood repertoires may reflect thyroid immune responses.

The sequenced sample consisted of blood. The chain is made from TRBV7-2 and TRBJ2-7; 8 middle bases align to TRBD1. The sequence derives from a woman aged 18-29 years with Graves' ophthalmopathy. CDR3 protein: CASSLRPGQVYEQYF. The sequenced DNA is TGTGCCAGCAGCTTGAGGCCGGGACAGGTGTACGAGCAGTACTTC.